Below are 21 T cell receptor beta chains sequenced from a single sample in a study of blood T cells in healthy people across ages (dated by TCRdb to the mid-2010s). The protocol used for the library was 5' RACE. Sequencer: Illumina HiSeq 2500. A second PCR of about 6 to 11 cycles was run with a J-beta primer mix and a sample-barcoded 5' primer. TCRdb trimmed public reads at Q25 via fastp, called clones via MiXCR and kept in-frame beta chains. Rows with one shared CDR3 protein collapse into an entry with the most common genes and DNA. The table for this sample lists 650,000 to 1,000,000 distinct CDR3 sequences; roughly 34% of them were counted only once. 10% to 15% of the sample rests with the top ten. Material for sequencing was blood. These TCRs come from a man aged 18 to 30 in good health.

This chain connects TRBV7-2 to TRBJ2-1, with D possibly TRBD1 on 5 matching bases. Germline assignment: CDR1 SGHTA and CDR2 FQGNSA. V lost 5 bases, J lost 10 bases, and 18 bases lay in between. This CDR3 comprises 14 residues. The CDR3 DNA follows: TGTGCCAGCAGCCGGCGGACACAAAACTACGAGCAGTTCTTC. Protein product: CASSRRTQNYEQFF.

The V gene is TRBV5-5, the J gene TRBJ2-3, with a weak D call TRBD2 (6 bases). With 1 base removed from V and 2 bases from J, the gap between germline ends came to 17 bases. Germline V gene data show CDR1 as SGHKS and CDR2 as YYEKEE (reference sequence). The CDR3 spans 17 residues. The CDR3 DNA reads TGTGCCAGCAGCTTGTCTTTCGTCGGGGGTAACACAGATACGCAGTATTTT. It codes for CASSLSFVGGNTDTQYF.

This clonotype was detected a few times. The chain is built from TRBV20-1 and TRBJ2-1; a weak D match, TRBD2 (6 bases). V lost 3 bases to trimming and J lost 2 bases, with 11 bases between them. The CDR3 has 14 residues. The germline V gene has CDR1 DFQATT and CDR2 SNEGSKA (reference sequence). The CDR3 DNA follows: TGCAGTGCTAGTGGGACGGGGGCCTACAATGAGCAGTTCTTC. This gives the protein CSASGTGAYNEQFF.

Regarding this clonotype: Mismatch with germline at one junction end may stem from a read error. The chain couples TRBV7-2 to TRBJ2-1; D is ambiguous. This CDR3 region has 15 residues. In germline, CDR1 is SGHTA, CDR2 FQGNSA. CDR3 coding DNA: TGTGCCAGCAGCTTAGAACAGATCTCCCACAATGAGCAGTTCTTC. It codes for CASSLEQISHNEQFF.

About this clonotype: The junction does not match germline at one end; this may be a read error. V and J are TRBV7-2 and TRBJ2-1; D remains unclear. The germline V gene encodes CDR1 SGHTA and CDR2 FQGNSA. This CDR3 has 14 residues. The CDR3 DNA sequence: TGTGCCAGCAACTTAGTGTACCAGAACAATGAGCAGTTCTTC. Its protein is CASNLVYQNNEQFF.

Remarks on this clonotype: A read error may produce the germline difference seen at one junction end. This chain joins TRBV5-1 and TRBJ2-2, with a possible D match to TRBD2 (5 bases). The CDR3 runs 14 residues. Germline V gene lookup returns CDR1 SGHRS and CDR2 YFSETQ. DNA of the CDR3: TGCGCCGGCAGATTACGGGGTGGCACCGGGGAGCTGTTTTTT. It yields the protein CAGRLRGGTGELFF. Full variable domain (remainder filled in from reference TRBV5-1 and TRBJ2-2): KAGVTQTPRYLIKTRGQQVTLSCSPISGHRSVSWYQQTPGQGLQFLFEYFSETQRNKGNFPGRFSGRQFSNSRSEMNVSTLELGDSALYLCAGRLRGGTGELFFGEGSRLTVL.

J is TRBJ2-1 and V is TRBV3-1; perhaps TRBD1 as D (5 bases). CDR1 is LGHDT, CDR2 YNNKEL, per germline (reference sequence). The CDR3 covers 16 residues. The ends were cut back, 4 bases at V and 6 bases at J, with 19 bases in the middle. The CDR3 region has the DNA TGTGCCAGCAGCCTCGCTTGGGGCGGCTCGGGCAATGAGCAGTTCTTC. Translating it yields CASSLAWGGSGNEQFF.

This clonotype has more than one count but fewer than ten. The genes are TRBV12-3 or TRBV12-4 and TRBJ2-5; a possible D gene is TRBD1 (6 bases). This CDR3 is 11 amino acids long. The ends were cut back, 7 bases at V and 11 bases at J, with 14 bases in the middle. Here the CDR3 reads CASMRGNEQYF. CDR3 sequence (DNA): TGTGCCAGCATGAGGGGGAATGAGCAGTACTTC.

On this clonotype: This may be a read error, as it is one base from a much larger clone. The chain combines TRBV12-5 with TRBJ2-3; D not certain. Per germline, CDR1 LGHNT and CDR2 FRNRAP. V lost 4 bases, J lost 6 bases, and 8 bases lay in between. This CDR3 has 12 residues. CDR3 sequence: CASGSLIDTQYF. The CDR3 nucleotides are TGTGCTAGTGGTTCGTTGATTGATACGCAGTATTTT.

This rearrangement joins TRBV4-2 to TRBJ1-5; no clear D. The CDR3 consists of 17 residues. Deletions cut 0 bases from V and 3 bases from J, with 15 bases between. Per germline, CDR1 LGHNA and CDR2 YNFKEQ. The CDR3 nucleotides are TGTGCCAGCAGCCAAGATTCTTTTCGGGCTTCCAATCAGCCCCAGCATTTT. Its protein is CASSQDSFRASNQPQHF.

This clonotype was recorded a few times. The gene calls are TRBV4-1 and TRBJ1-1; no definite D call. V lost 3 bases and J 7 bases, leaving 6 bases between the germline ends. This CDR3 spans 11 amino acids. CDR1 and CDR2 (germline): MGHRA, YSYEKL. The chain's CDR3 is CASSQRGEAFF. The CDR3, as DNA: TGCGCCAGCAGCCAGCGGGGTGAAGCTTTCTTT.

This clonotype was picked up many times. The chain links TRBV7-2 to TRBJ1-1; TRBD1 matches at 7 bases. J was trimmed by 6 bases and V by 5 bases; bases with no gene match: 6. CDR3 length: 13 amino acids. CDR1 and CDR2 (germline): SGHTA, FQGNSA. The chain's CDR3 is CASSLQGRAEAFF. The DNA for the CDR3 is TGTGCCAGCAGCCTACAGGGGAGGGCTGAAGCTTTCTTT.

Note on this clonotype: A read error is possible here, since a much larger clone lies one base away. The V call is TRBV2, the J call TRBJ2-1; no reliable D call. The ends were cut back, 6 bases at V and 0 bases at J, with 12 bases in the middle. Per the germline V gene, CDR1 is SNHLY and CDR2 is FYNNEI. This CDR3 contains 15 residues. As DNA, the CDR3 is TGTGCCAGCAGGGGTGCCACAGTCTCCTACAATGAGCAGTTCTTC. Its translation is CASRGATVSYNEQFF.

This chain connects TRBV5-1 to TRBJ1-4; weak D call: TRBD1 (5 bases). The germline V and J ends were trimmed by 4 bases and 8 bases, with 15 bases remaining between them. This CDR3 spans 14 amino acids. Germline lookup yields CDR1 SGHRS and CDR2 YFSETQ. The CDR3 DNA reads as TGCGCCAGCAGCCAGCAGGGTGACCGGGAAAAACTGTTTTTT. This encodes CASSQQGDREKLFF. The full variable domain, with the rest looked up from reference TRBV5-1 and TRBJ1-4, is KAGVTQTPRYLIKTRGQQVTLSCSPISGHRSVSWYQQTPGQGLQFLFEYFSETQRNKGNFPGRFSGRQFSNSRSEMNVSTLELGDSALYLCASSQQGDREKLFFGSGTQLSVL.

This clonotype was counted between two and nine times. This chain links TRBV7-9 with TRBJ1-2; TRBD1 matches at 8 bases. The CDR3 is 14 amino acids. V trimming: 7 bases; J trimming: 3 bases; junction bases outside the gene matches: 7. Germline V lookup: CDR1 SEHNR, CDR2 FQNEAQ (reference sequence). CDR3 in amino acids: CASTPQGADYGYTF. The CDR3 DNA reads TGTGCCAGCACCCCTCAGGGGGCGGACTATGGCTACACCTTC.

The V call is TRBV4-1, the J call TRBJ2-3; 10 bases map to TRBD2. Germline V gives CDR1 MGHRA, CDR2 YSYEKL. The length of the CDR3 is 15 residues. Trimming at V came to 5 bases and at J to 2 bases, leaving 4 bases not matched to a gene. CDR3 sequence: CASSWLAGVTDTQYF. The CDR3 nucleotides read TGCGCCAGCAGCTGGCTAGCGGGGGTCACAGATACGCAGTATTTT.

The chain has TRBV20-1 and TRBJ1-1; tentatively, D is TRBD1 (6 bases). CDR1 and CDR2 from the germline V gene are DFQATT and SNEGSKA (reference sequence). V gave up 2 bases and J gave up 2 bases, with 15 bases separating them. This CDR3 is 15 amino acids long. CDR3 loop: CSARSPGQLNTEAFF. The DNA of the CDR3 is TGCAGTGCTAGATCACCGGGACAATTAAACACTGAAGCTTTCTTT.

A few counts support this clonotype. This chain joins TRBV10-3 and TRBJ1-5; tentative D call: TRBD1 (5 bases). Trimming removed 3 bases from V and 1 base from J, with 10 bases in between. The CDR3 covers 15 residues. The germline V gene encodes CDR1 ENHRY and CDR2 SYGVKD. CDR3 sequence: CAISDGGTSNQPQHF. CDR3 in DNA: TGTGCCATCAGTGATGGCGGGACGAGCAATCAGCCCCAGCATTTT.

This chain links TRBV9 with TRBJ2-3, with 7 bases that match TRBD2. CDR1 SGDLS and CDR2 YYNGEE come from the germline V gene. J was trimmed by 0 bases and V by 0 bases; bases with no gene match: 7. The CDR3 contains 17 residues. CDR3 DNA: TGTGCCAGCAGCGTAGGTCAAAGGACTAGGAGCACAGATACGCAGTATTTT. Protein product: CASSVGQRTRSTDTQYF.

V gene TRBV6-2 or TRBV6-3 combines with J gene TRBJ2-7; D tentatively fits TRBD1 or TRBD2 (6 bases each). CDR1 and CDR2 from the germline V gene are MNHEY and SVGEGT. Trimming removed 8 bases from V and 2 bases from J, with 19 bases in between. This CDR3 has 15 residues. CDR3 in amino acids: CASHPAGEETYEQYF. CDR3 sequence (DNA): TGTGCCAGCCATCCGGCAGGGGAGGAAACCTACGAGCAGTACTTC.

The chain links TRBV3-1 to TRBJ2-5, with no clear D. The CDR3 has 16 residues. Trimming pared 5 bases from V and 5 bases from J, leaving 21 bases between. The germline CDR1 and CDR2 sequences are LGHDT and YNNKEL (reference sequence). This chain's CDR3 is CASSSMPPGLAETQYF. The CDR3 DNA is TGTGCCAGCAGCTCTATGCCCCCGGGCCTCGCGGAGACCCAGTACTTC.